These 22 T cell receptor beta chains originate from one sample sequenced in a study of spatial heterogeneity in lung cancer. TCRdb fed the 5' RACE reads into MiXCR, producing one record per CDR3 protein. The sample includes about 86,000 distinct CDR3 sequences, around 12% of them seen just once. The time point here: sample taken at primary tumor resection. Whole RNA, which was extracted from tumor, nontumor lung tissue or frozen PBMC, was sequenced without any cell sorting. Source: PBMCs, taken at surgery. The source of these receptors is a male donor with early-stage non-small cell lung cancer.

This clonotype is medium-sized (0.01 to 0.1%) in the sample. This sequence joins TRBV30 and TRBJ1-2; D is uncertain. This CDR3 has 14 residues. Trimming removed 2 bases at V and 4 bases at J, with 14 bases between. Germline CDR1 reads GTSNPN; CDR2 reads SVGIG (reference sequence). CDR3: CAWSPTPGSYGYTF. The CDR3 DNA sequence: TGTGCCTGGAGTCCAACACCCGGATCCTATGGCTACACCTTC.

The J gene is TRBJ2-2, the V gene TRBV2; a possible D gene is TRBD2 (6 bases). Germline V lookup: CDR1 SNHLY, CDR2 FYNNEI. This CDR3 has 16 residues. V lost 9 bases and J lost 0, with 17 bases in between. CDR3 nucleotide sequence: TGTGCCAGTAGTCCCCTGGGGGGTTCGAACACCGGGGAGCTGTTTTTT. Translation: CASSPLGGSNTGELFF.

V gene TRBV29-1 combines with J gene TRBJ2-7; the D is unclear. Germline V CDR1 and CDR2: SQVTM, ANQGSEA. This CDR3 has 13 residues. V lost 5 bases, J lost 2 bases, and 13 bases lay in between. This CDR3 is CSVYGSLAYEQYF. CDR3 DNA: TGCAGCGTTTACGGCAGCCTAGCCTACGAGCAGTACTTC.

This clonotype turned up a few times. This chain joins TRBV2 and TRBJ2-3, with TRBD2 as a possible D gene (6 bases). Trimming took off 6 bases at V and 7 bases at J, with 14 bases between the two ends. The CDR3 contains 13 residues. Germline lookup yields CDR1 SNHLY and CDR2 FYNNEI. Written as DNA, the CDR3 is TGTGCCAGCAGCCTCGGGGGTAGAAATACGCAGTATTTT. It translates to CASSLGGRNTQYF. The full variable domain, with the rest looked up from reference TRBV2 and TRBJ2-3, is EPEVTQTPSHQVTQMGQEVILRCVPISNHLYFYWYRQILGQKVEFLVSFYNNEISEKSEIFDDQFSVERPDGSNFTLKIRSTKLEDSAMYFCASSLGGRNTQYFGPGTRLTVL.

This clonotype was recorded a few times. The chain uses TRBV15 and TRBJ2-4; 12 nucleotides align to TRBD2. Germline V gene data show CDR1 as LNHNV and CDR2 as YYDKDF (reference sequence). The CDR3 has 20 amino acids. J was trimmed by 0 bases and V by 5 bases; bases with no gene match: 14. The CDR3 here is CATSPTSGLAGSLAKNIQYF. CDR3 DNA sequence: TGTGCCACCAGCCCTACGTCAGGACTAGCGGGATCCCTAGCCAAAAACATTCAGTACTTC.

J is TRBJ2-1 and V is TRBV18; TRBD1 might be the D (7 bases). Trimming shortened V by 3 bases and J by 7 bases, and 13 bases separated the two germline ends. In germline, CDR1 is KGHSH, CDR2 LQKENI. The CDR3 has 14 amino acids. The CDR3 here is CASSPPPGGNEQFF. CDR3 bases: TGTGCCAGCTCACCTCCCCCAGGGGGGAATGAGCAGTTCTTC.

This clonotype was found many times. This chain uses TRBV6-2 or TRBV6-3 with TRBJ2-1, with 11 positions matching TRBD2. V trimming: 4 bases; J trimming: 6 bases; junction bases outside the gene matches: 2. There are 14 residues in the CDR3. CDR1 is MNHEY and CDR2 is SVGEGT in the germline V gene. The chain's CDR3 is CASSSGLAANEQFF. Here the CDR3 DNA reads TGTGCCAGCAGTTCGGGACTAGCGGCCAATGAGCAGTTCTTC.

This clonotype was seen ten or more times. CDR3 loop: CATSREGGALNTEAFF. In DNA, the CDR3 is TGTGCCACCAGCAGAGAGGGGGGGGCCTTGAACACTGAAGCTTTCTTT. The chain combines TRBV15 with TRBJ1-1; possible D gene TRBD1, 6 bases. Trimming cost V 0 bases and J 0 bases, with 11 bases left between them. Germline assignment: CDR1 LNHNV and CDR2 YYDKDF (reference sequence). The CDR3 sequence is 16 residues long.

The J gene is TRBJ2-5, the V gene TRBV3-1; TRBD2 is a possible D gene (5 bases). V was cut by 8 bases and J by 5 bases, with 12 bases left in between. The CDR3 has 12 amino acids. Germline CDR1 LGHDT, CDR2 YNNKEL (reference sequence). The CDR3 loop reads CASQNPGETQYF. The CDR3 DNA is TGTGCCAGCCAGAACCCGGGGGAGACCCAGTACTTC.

This clonotype has only a few counts. The gene calls are TRBV20-1 and TRBJ1-2; 7 bases align to TRBD1. V lost 6 bases and J lost 0; bases outside the gene matches: 4. The CDR3 sequence is 13 residues long. CDR1 DFQATT and CDR2 SNEGSKA come from the germline V gene (reference sequence). The CDR3 sequence is CSALDRSNYGYTF. CDR3 nucleotide sequence: TGCAGTGCCTTGGACAGGTCTAACTATGGCTACACCTTC.

The rearrangement links TRBV7-9 to TRBJ1-3, with D tentatively TRBD1 (6 bases). CDR1 SEHNR and CDR2 FQNEAQ come from the germline V gene (reference sequence). V lost 3 bases, J lost 0 bases, and 9 bases lay in between. The CDR3 spans 15 residues. The CDR3 region is CASSLTGSSGNTIYF. CDR3 DNA: TGTGCCAGCAGCTTGACAGGTTCCTCTGGAAACACCATATATTTT.

V is TRBV29-1 and J is TRBJ1-4, with TRBD1 matching over 7 bases. CDR1 is SQVTM and CDR2 is ANQGSEA in the germline V gene. Trimming removed 0 bases from V and 8 bases from J; junction bases left unmatched: 6. The CDR3 loop spans 14 amino acids. CDR3: CSVEESGGPEKLFF. The CDR3 DNA is TGCAGCGTTGAAGAGTCAGGGGGACCCGAAAAACTGTTTTTT.

V gene TRBV7-2 combines with J gene TRBJ2-5; the D gene is possibly TRBD2 (6 bases). In germline, CDR1 is SGHTA, CDR2 FQGNSA. The CDR3 totals 15 residues. The ends were cut back, 4 bases at V and 6 bases at J, with 18 bases in the middle. The CDR3 here is CASSSGGSGGKTQYF. As DNA, the CDR3 is TGTGCCAGCAGCTCCGGTGGTAGCGGAGGGAAGACCCAGTACTTC.

Many counts were recorded for this clonotype. The gene calls are TRBV11-2 and TRBJ1-5; D is ambiguous. Germline values: CDR1 SGHAT, CDR2 FQNNGV. This CDR3 has 13 residues. Deletions cut 1 base from V and 6 bases from J, with 7 bases between. The CDR3 is CASSLGFGQPQHF. Here the CDR3 DNA reads TGTGCCAGCAGCTTAGGTTTCGGTCAGCCCCAGCATTTT.

This clonotype was found once. The rearrangement links TRBV7-3 to TRBJ2-7; perhaps D is TRBD1 or TRBD2 (6 bases each). V gave up 5 bases and J gave up 5 bases, with 13 bases separating them. The CDR3 sequence is 13 residues long. Germline V gives CDR1 SGHTA, CDR2 FQGTGA. The CDR3 nucleotides are TGTGCCAGCAGCCTAGGGGGGACCGACGAGCAGTACTTC. The encoded protein is CASSLGGTDEQYF.

The table lists this clonotype with a few counts. The chain uses TRBV29-1 and TRBJ2-1; 9 bases match TRBD2. V trimming: 4 bases; J trimming: 0 bases; junction bases outside the gene matches: 19. CDR1 is SQVTM, CDR2 ANQGSEA, per germline. The CDR3 is 20 amino acids. DNA of the CDR3: TGCAGCGTTGTGGGTATTGGGGTCCTAGCGGGGCTGAGCTCCTACAATGAGCAGTTCTTC. Translating it yields CSVVGIGVLAGLSSYNEQFF.

This clonotype was seen a few times. The V and J genes are TRBV5-6 and TRBJ1-2, with D hard to call. Germline CDR1 reads SGHDT; CDR2 reads YYEEEE. This CDR3 spans 16 amino acids. V lost 3 bases and J lost 4, with 19 bases in between. The CDR3 bases are TGTGCCAGCAGCTCTACTTTGAACGTTGGGATCTATGGCTACACCTTC. Protein product: CASSSTLNVGIYGYTF.

The V call is TRBV5-1, the J call TRBJ2-3; unclear D gene. In germline, CDR1 is SGHRS, CDR2 YFSETQ. Trimming stripped 4 bases from V and 0 bases from J, with 15 bases between. This CDR3 region has 16 residues. CDR3 amino acids: CASSPESAFSTDTQYF. CDR3 bases: TGCGCCAGCAGCCCCGAGTCAGCCTTCAGCACAGATACGCAGTATTTT.

This clonotype was counted between two and nine times. Here the CDR3 reads CASSEGNQWDNEQFF. The CDR3 bases are TGTGCCAGCAGTGAAGGAAATCAGTGGGACAATGAGCAGTTCTTC. The chain uses TRBV6-1 and TRBJ2-1, with D uncertain. Germline CDR1 reads MNHNS; CDR2 reads SASEGT. The CDR3 extends over 15 amino acids. The V and J ends lost 1 base and 5 bases respectively, with 12 bases between them.

This clonotype has just a few counts. The rearrangement links TRBV2 to TRBJ2-5; TRBD1 agrees at 7 bases. Losses at the gene ends were 6 bases for V and 3 bases for J; bases not matched to a gene: 7. The length of the CDR3 is 14 residues. CDR1 and CDR2 (germline): SNHLY, FYNNEI. CDR3 protein: CASRNRDSKETQYF. The CDR3 nucleotides are TGTGCCAGCAGGAACCGGGACAGTAAAGAGACCCAGTACTTC.

The chain recombines TRBV12-3 or TRBV12-4 with TRBJ1-1; D remains ambiguous. V was pared by 3 bases and J by 1 base, with 6 bases between. The CDR3 runs to 13 residues. The CDR3 DNA reads TGTGCCAGCAGTTTTTCGGCGAACACTGAAGCTTTCTTT. Its translation is CASSFSANTEAFF.

The chain employs TRBV7-3 and TRBJ2-6, with 7 bases that match TRBD1. With 5 bases clipped from V and 2 bases from J, the junction kept 3 bases outside the gene matches. From germline, CDR1 is SGHTA and CDR2 FQGTGA. The CDR3 sequence is 15 residues long. The CDR3 nucleotides are TGTGCCAGCAGCATTGACAGGGCTGGGGCCAACGTCCTGACTTTC. This codes for CASSIDRAGANVLTF.